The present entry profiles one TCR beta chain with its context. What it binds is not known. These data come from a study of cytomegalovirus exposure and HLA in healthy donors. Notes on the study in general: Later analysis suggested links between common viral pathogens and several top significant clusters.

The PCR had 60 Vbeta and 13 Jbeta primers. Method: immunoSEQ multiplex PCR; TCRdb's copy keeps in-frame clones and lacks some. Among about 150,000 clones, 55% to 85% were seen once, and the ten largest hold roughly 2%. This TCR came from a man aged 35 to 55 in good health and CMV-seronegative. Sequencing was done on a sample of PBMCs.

CDR3 residues: CASTGQAFSSGNTIYF. The CDR3 DNA is TGCGCCAGCACCGGACAGGCTTTCAGCTCTGGAAACACCATATATTTT. V gene TRBV4-1 combines with J gene TRBJ1-3, with 7 bases that match TRBD1. The junction had 9 bases not matched to a gene; V was cut back by 7 bases and J by 0 bases. Germline V gene sequence: CDR1 MGHRA, CDR2 YSYEKL. The CDR3 length is 16 residues.